The rows below give T cell receptor beta chains drawn from one sample of a study of a mutant IDH1 vaccine in newly diagnosed glioma. Sequencing was performed with immunoSEQ multiplex PCR; in TCRdb, only in-frame clones are kept and a portion is missing. The sample carries over 30,000 clones, over 50% recorded once. These TCRs are of unknown antigen specificity. This specimen was PBMCs, taken from a glioma patient whose treatment included an IDH1 peptide vaccine. These receptors were collected from a woman aged 18-29 years with glioma. Each CDR3 is given with its conserved first and last residue. D genes are given only for firm matches. Expanded clones are given a class, and other clones once, few, many or no size at all.

TGCAGCGTCCATTTTGGTTCGGCAGCTTTCTTT	CSVHFGSAAFF	NA	TRBV29-1	few	11	TRBJ1-1
TGTGCCAGCAGGAGCACAGTCGACCTGGGGGAGACCCAGTACTTC	CASRSTVDLGETQYF	NA	TRBV25-1	few	15	TRBJ2-5
TGTGCCAGCAGCGGTAACAGGGTACGGTCCTCTGAAGCTTTCTTT	CASSGNRVRSSEAFF	NA	TRBV9	few	15	TRBJ1-1
TGTGCCAGTAGTACCTATTCCGGGGCTACAACGCAGTATTTT	CASSTYSGATTQYF	NA	TRBV19	NA	14	TRBJ2-3
TGTGCCAGCAGTCCCTCGTCGTCGGGGGCGGGTGGCTACACCTTC	CASSPSSSGAGGYTF	NA	TRBV27	NA	15	TRBJ1-2
TGTGCCAGCAGTCCGCCCCCCGGACAGGGGAGCGCTGAAGCTTTCTTT	CASSPPPGQGSAEAFF	TRBD1	TRBV6-7	NA	16	TRBJ1-1
TGTGCCAGCAGCGTAAGCGGGGGGGGGAGCGAGCAGTACTTC	CASSVSGGGSEQYF	TRBD2	TRBV9	NA	14	TRBJ2-7
TGTGCCAGCAGTTTACGACAGGGGGCTACGAACACCGGGGAGCTGTTTTTT	CASSLRQGATNTGELFF	TRBD1	TRBV27	NA	17	TRBJ2-2
TGTGCCAGCAGCCCGGACAGTAACTATGGCTACACCTTC	CASSPDSNYGYTF	NA	TRBV6-5	NA	13	TRBJ1-2
TGCAGCGTAGCGGAGTCAGGGACAGTCCGGGAAAAACTGTTTTTT	CSVAESGTVREKLFF	TRBD1	TRBV29-1	NA	15	TRBJ1-4
TGCAGCGTTGGTAACAGGGAGTGCTACACCTTC	CSVGNRECYTF	NA	TRBV29-1	NA	11	TRBJ1-2
TGTGCCAGCAGTACCCGCCCGGTGGGCTATGGCTACACCTTC	CASSTRPVGYGYTF	NA	TRBV27	few	14	TRBJ1-2
TGTGCCAGCAGTTATTCGGGGGGTGGGGGCAATGAGCAGTTCTTC	CASSYSGGGGNEQFF	TRBD2	TRBV6-5	NA	15	TRBJ2-1
TGTGCCAGCAGCATGGGACTAGCGGCCACAGATACGCAGTATTTT	CASSMGLAATDTQYF	TRBD2	TRBV7-8	NA	15	TRBJ2-3
TGTGCCAGCAGCTTAGCTAGGTTAAACACCGGGGAGCTGTTTTTT	CASSLARLNTGELFF	NA	TRBV7-2	NA	15	TRBJ2-2
TGTGCCAGCAGCTTTTCCAGCAATGAAAAACTGTTTTTT	CASSFSSNEKLFF	NA	TRBV11-3	NA	13	TRBJ1-4
TGTGCCAGCAGACCAGAGCAGTACTTC	CASRPEQYF	NA	TRBV5-8	NA	9	TRBJ2-7
TGTGCCAGCACCATCCCGAGTCGACAGTCGAACTATGGCTACACCTTC	CASTIPSRQSNYGYTF	NA	TRBV28	NA	16	TRBJ1-2
TGTGCCAGTAGTATCAACAGGGGCGAAGAGCAGTACTTC	CASSINRGEEQYF	TRBD1	TRBV19	few	13	TRBJ2-7
TGTGCCAGTAGCCCATATTCGTCAGTCTTAGAGACCCAGTACTTC	CASSPYSSVLETQYF	NA	TRBV19	few	15	TRBJ2-5
TGTGCCAGCAGCTTAATTAACGGGCCACGGAATGAGCAGTTCTTC	CASSLINGPRNEQFF	NA	TRBV7-8	NA	15	TRBJ2-1